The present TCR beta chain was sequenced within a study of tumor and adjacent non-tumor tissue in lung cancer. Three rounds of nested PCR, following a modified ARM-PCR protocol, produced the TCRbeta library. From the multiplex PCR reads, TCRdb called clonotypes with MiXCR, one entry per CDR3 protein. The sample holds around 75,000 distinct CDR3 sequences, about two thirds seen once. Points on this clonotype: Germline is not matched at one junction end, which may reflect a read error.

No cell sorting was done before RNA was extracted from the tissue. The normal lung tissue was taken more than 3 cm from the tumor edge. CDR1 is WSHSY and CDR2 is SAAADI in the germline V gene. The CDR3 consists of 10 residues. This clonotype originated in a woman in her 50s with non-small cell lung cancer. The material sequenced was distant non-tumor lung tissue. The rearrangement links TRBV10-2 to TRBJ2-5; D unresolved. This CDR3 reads CATLSEIQYF. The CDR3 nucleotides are TGCGCCACTCTTAGTGAGATCCAGTACTTC.